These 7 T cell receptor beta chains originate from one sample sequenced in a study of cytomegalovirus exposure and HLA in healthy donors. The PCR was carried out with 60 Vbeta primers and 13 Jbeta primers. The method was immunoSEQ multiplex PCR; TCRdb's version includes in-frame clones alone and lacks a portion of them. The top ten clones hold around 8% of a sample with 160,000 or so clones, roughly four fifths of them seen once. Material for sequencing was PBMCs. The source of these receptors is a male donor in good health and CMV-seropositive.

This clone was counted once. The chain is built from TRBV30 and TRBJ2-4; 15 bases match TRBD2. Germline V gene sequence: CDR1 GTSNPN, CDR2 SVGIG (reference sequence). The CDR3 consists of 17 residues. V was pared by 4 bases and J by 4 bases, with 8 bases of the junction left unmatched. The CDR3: CAWNLRGTSGRKNIQYF. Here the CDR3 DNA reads TGTGCCTGGAACCTGAGAGGGACTAGCGGGAGGAAAAACATTCAGTACTTC.

The CDR3 spells CASRDGTSGETQYF. As DNA, the CDR3 is TGTGCCAGTAGGGACGGGACTAGCGGAGAGACCCAGTACTTC. The chain carries TRBV25-1 and TRBJ2-5, with 11 bases matching TRBD2. Trimming removed 9 bases from V and 4 bases from J; junction bases left unmatched: 7. CDR3 size: 14 residues. In germline, CDR1 is MGHDK, CDR2 SYGVNS.

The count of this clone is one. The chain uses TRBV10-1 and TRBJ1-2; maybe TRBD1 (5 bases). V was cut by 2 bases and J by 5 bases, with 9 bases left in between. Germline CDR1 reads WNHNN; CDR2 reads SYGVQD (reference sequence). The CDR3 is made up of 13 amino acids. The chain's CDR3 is CASSEDSPYGYTF. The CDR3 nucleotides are TGCGCCAGCAGTGAGGACAGCCCTTATGGCTACACCTTC.

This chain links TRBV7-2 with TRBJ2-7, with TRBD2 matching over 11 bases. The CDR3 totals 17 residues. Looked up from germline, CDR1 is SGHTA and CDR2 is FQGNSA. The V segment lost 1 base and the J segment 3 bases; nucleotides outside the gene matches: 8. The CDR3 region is CASSLDSLAGGLYEQYF. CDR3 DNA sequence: TGTGCCAGCAGCTTAGACTCCCTAGCGGGAGGCCTCTACGAGCAGTACTTC.

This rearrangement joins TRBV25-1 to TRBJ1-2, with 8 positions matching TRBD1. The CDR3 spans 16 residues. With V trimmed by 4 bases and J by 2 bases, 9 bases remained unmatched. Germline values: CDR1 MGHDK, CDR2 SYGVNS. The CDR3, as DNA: TGTGCCAGCAGTGGGGGGGGGACAGGTTTCAACTATGGCTACACCTTC. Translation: CASSGGGTGFNYGYTF.

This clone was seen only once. CDR3 nucleotides: TGTGCCAGCAGCTCGGCAGGATATAATTCACCCCTCCACTTT. As protein: CASSSAGYNSPLHF. The genes are TRBV7-2 and TRBJ1-6; D gene ambiguous. In germline, CDR1 is SGHTA, CDR2 FQGNSA. V was cut by 4 bases and J by 4 bases, with 8 bases left in between. This CDR3 has 14 amino acids.

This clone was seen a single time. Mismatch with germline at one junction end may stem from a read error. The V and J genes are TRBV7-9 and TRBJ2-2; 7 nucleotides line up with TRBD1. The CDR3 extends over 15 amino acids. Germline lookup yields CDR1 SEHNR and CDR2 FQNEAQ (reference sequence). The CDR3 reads CSSSSGTALAGELFF. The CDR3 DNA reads TGTTCCAGCAGCTCCGGGACAGCCCTAGCCGGGGAGCTGTTTTTT.